The 17 T cell receptor beta chains reported below all come from one sample, sequenced in a study of CD8+ T cells in alopecia areata. Treatment: oral pan-JAK inhibitor, 5-10 mg twice daily. Following extraction, RNA underwent reverse transcription to cDNA, which served as the sequencing template. The table came from immunoSEQ multiplex PCR; TCRdb's copy has only in-frame clones and leaves some out. The sample lists around 110,000 clones; roughly 50% were seen once. The sample here was CD8+ T cells sorted from blood, taken at week 24, from a patient treated with tofacitinib. The receptors shown here come from a human donor with alopecia areata.

The chain couples TRBV2 to TRBJ2-5, with D perhaps matching TRBD2 (5 bases). Trimming took off 10 bases at V and 5 bases at J, with 17 bases between the two ends. Germline V gives CDR1 SNHLY, CDR2 FYNNEI. CDR3 length equals 13 residues. The CDR3 DNA reads as TGTGCCACCCTTTGGAGGACGCGGGAGACCCAGTACTTC. Translating it yields CATLWRTRETQYF.

This clone appeared a few times. The rearrangement links TRBV13 to TRBJ2-3, with 7 bases matching TRBD2. Germline lookup yields CDR1 PRHDT and CDR2 FYEKMQ (reference sequence). After removal of 5 bases from V and 4 bases from J, the junction contained 12 bases not matched to a gene. CDR3 length: 16 residues. CDR3 in DNA: TGTGCCAGCAGCCCCACCGGTGAGCGGGGTGCAGATACGCAGTATTTT. Amino acid sequence: CASSPTGERGADTQYF. Together with reference TRBV13 and TRBJ2-3, the CDR3 gives the full variable domain: AAGVIQSPRHLIKEKRETATLKCYPIPRHDTVYWYQQGPGQDPQFLISFYEKMQSDKGSIPDRFSAQQFSDYHSELNMSSLELGDSALYFCASSPTGERGADTQYFGPGTRLTVL.

CDR3 sequence (DNA): TGTGCCAGCAGTCCCTACGGGCCTTACCAAGAGACCCAGTACTTC. Amino acid sequence: CASSPYGPYQETQYF. The rearrangement uses TRBV11-2 and TRBJ2-5, with D unclear. Trimming removed 6 bases from V and 0 bases from J, with 14 bases in between. The CDR3 contains 15 residues. CDR1 is SGHAT, CDR2 FQNNGV, per germline.

There are a few counts of this clone. The V and J genes are TRBV6-5 and TRBJ2-2; D unresolved. From germline, CDR1 is MNHEY and CDR2 SVGAGI. The CDR3 has 14 residues. Between the trimmed V and J ends, which lost 10 bases and 0 bases, there was a span of 12 bases. The CDR3: CAIRIYANTGELFF. CDR3 nucleotides: TGTGCCATCAGGATATATGCGAACACCGGGGAGCTGTTTTTT.

This sequence joins TRBV25-1 and TRBJ2-5, with a tentative D call TRBD2 (5 bases). Trimming shortened V by 4 bases and J by 0 bases, and 6 bases separated the two germline ends. The CDR3 has 13 amino acids. Germline CDR1 and CDR2: MGHDK and SYGVNS. CDR3: CASSGENQETQYF. CDR3 in DNA: TGTGCCAGCAGTGGGGAGAACCAAGAGACCCAGTACTTC.

The chain is built from TRBV19 and TRBJ1-1; TRBD1 might be the D (6 bases). Per the germline V gene, CDR1 is LNHDA and CDR2 is SQIVND (reference sequence). This CDR3 comprises 14 residues. V lost 2 bases, J lost 0 bases, and 7 bases lay in between. CDR3 DNA: TGTGCCAGTAGTATAAGGGGGGTGAACACTGAAGCTTTCTTT. Amino acids: CASSIRGVNTEAFF.

The chain has TRBV6-1 and TRBJ1-2; D ambiguous. The germline gives CDR1 MNHNS, CDR2 SASEGT. This CDR3 spans 15 amino acids. Trimming cost V 6 bases and J 4 bases, with 18 bases left between them. CDR3 region: CASSHTDGSSYGYTF. The CDR3 DNA reads as TGTGCCAGCAGCCATACTGACGGTTCCTCCTATGGCTACACCTTC.

The V and J genes are TRBV12-5 and TRBJ2-7; perhaps TRBD2 as D (5 bases). CDR1 and CDR2 from the germline V gene are LGHNT and FRNRAP. This CDR3 region has 14 residues. The germline V and J ends were trimmed by 4 bases and 3 bases, with 13 bases remaining between them. The CDR3 DNA follows: TGTGCTAGTGGTTGGGGAGTTGGGGTCTACGAGCAGTACTTC. Translated, it gives CASGWGVGVYEQYF.

This chain links TRBV6-5 with TRBJ1-5; D gene uncertain. Germline loops: CDR1 MNHEY, CDR2 SVGAGI. V was shortened by 0 bases and J by 10 bases, with 10 bases between the two germline ends. The CDR3 runs 13 residues. The CDR3 sequence: CASSYSGQSPQHF. CDR3 coding DNA: TGTGCCAGCAGTTACTCAGGGCAGTCACCCCAGCATTTT.

This clone was found a few times. The CDR3 loop is CASSPWTTYEQYF. CDR3 coding DNA: TGTGCCAGCAGTCCCTGGACTACCTACGAGCAGTACTTC. The J gene is TRBJ2-7, the V gene TRBV27; perhaps TRBD2 as D (6 bases). The length of the CDR3 is 13 residues. Germline loops: CDR1 MNHEY, CDR2 SMNVEV (reference sequence). V was clipped by 5 bases and J by 2 bases, with 10 bases between them.

The chain joins TRBV29-1 to TRBJ2-3, with 16 bases that match TRBD2. Germline lookup yields CDR1 SQVTM and CDR2 ANQGSEA. The CDR3 consists of 18 residues. J gave up 1 base and V 7 bases, and 11 bases lay outside the gene matches. The CDR3 DNA sequence: TGCAGCGCCCCGGGACTAGCGGGGGGGCACTTCGGCACAGATACGCAGTATTTT. This gives the protein CSAPGLAGGHFGTDTQYF.

Only a few counts were recorded for this clone. The chain carries TRBV27 and TRBJ2-7, with 9 bases aligning to TRBD2. CDR3 length: 15 amino acids. The germline V gene has CDR1 MNHEY and CDR2 SMNVEV (reference sequence). V lost 0 bases and J lost 6; bases outside the gene matches: 6. The CDR3 coding sequence is TGTGCCAGCAGTTTATCTCCCCTAGCGGGGTTCGAGCAGTACTTC. Encoded protein: CASSLSPLAGFEQYF.

V is TRBV7-2 and J is TRBJ2-5, with D uncertain. Germline assignment: CDR1 SGHTA and CDR2 FQGNSA. This CDR3 is 13 amino acids long. The germline V and J ends were trimmed by 1 base and 1 base, with 4 bases remaining between them. CDR3 DNA: TGTGCCAGCAGCTTAGAACTCCAAGAGACCCAGTACTTC. It encodes CASSLELQETQYF.

The DNA of the CDR3 is TGTGCCAGCAGCTGGACTAGCGGGGTTCCCGGGGAGCTGTTTTTT. It codes for CASSWTSGVPGELFF. This chain joins TRBV11-2 and TRBJ2-2, with 12 bases aligning to TRBD2. The length of the CDR3 is 15 residues. With V trimmed by 4 bases and J by 6 bases, 3 bases remained unmatched. Per the germline V gene, CDR1 is SGHAT and CDR2 is FQNNGV.

V is TRBV4-3 and J is TRBJ2-7, with TRBD1 identical over 10 bases. Per the germline V gene, CDR1 is LGHNA and CDR2 is YSLEER. The CDR3 is 15 residues long. Germline trimming cut 4 bases from V and 3 bases from J; bases unmatched to any gene: 6. The CDR3: CASSPGTGANYEQYF. The CDR3 bases are TGCGCCAGCAGCCCTGGGACAGGGGCGAACTACGAGCAGTACTTC.

The chain recombines TRBV5-1 with TRBJ2-7; tentatively, D is TRBD1 (6 bases). V was clipped by 4 bases and J by 6 bases, with 14 bases between them. Germline values: CDR1 SGHRS, CDR2 YFSETQ. The CDR3 is 13 residues long. This CDR3 is CASSGDMWGEQYF. As DNA, the CDR3 is TGCGCCAGCAGCGGGGACATGTGGGGCGAGCAGTACTTC.

The gene calls are TRBV18 and TRBJ2-3; no clear D gene. V shed 4 bases and J shed 0 bases, with 11 bases lying between them. The CDR3 is 15 residues long. Looked up from germline, CDR1 is KGHSH and CDR2 is LQKENI. The CDR3 protein is CASSLPSPSTDTQYF. Written as DNA, the CDR3 is TGTGCCAGCTCACTCCCGAGTCCTAGCACAGATACGCAGTATTTT.